Listed below are T cell receptor beta chains from one sample, sequenced in a study of blood T cell repertoires in COVID-19. Sequencing used immunoSEQ multiplex PCR; TCRdb keeps in-frame clones, though not all of them. Here the sample spans about 440,000 clones, 70% to 90% being singletons. Source material: PBMCs or T cells enriched from blood (not recorded which). All receptors derive from a woman younger than 30 with acute COVID-19. CDR3s include the opening cysteine and the closing phenylalanine or tryptophan. A D gene is named only where the DNA matches it firmly. The size of a clone is reported for some rows only, either as once, few or many, or as a class for expanded clones.

d_gene,abundance,j_gene,v_gene,CDR3nt,CDR3aa
NA,NA,TRBJ1-5,TRBV24-1,TGTGCCTCCTCGGACAGAAATCAGCCCCAGCATTTT,CASSDRNQPQHF
TRBD2,NA,TRBJ2-1,TRBV29-1,TGCAGCGTCGCTGCGACTAGCGGGAGGGCCAGTGAGCAGTTCTTC,CSVAATSGRASEQFF
NA,few,TRBJ1-5,TRBV6-6,TGTGCCAGCAGTTATGGGGGCGGTCAGCCCCAGCATTTT,CASSYGGGQPQHF
TRBD2,NA,TRBJ2-1,TRBV27,TGTGCCAGCAGTTTAGGACTAGCGGGCAATGAGCAGTTCTTC,CASSLGLAGNEQFF
NA,NA,TRBJ1-3,TRBV4-2,TGTGCCAGCAGCCAAGATCGTGGGGCCGGAAACACCATATATTTT,CASSQDRGAGNTIYF
TRBD1,NA,TRBJ1-6,TRBV7-8,TGTGCCAGCAGGGGGAAGGGGGCGAGATCACCCCTCCACTTT,CASRGKGARSPLHF
NA,NA,TRBJ2-2,TRBV27,TGTGCCAGCAGTGTATACCCCCGGACAGCGAACACCGGGGAGCTGTTTTTT,CASSVYPRTANTGELFF
TRBD1,NA,TRBJ2-7,TRBV5-6,TGTGCCAGCAGCTACCTCCGGGACAGGAGCTACGAGCAGTACTTC,CASSYLRDRSYEQYF
TRBD2,few,TRBJ2-2,TRBV24-1,TGTGCCACCAGTGATTTATCTAGCGGGGGGATTAACACCGGGGAGCTGTTTTTT,CATSDLSSGGINTGELFF
NA,NA,TRBJ1-5,TRBV7-9,TGTGCCAGCAGCTCACTAAATCAGCCCCAGCATTTT,CASSSLNQPQHF
NA,NA,TRBJ2-7,TRBV3-1/TRBV3-2,TGTGCCAGCAGCTCCACTATCTCGGGACAAAACGAGCAGTACTTC,CASSSTISGQNEQYF
NA,NA,TRBJ2-1,TRBV7-9,TGTGCCAGCAGCTTAGTCGGCAGGGGCAATGAGCAGTTCTTC,CASSLVGRGNEQFF